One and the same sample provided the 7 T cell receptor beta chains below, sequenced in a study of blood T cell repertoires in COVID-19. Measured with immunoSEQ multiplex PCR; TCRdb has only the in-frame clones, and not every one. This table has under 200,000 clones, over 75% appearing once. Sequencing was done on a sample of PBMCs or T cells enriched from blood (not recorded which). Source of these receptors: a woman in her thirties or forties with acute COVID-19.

In nucleotides, the CDR3 is TGTGCCAGCAGACAGACTAGGACAGGGGAATCTAACAGTTATGGCTACACCTTC. It is translated as CASRQTRTGESNSYGYTF. This chain joins TRBV11-2 and TRBJ1-2; 9 bases map to TRBD1. The germline gives CDR1 SGHAT, CDR2 FQNNGV. Unmatched junction bases numbered 19, after V lost 6 bases and J lost 5 bases. CDR3 length: 18 amino acids.

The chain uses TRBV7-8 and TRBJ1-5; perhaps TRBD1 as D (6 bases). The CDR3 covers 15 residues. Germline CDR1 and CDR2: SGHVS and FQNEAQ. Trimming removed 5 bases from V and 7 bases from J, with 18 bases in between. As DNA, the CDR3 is TGTGCCAGCAGCCGTGGCTCGGGGGGCCGGCAGCCCCAGCATTTT. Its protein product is CASSRGSGGRQPQHF.

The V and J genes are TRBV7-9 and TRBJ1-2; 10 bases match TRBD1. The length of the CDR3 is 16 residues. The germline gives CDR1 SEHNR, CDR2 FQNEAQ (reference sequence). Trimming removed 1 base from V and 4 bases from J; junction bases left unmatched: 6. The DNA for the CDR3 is TGTGCCAGCAGCTTAGGGGACTGGACAGGGGGCTATGGCTACACCTTC. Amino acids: CASSLGDWTGGYGYTF. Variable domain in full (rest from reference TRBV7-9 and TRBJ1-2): DTGVSQNPRHKITKRGQNVTFRCDPISEHNRLYWYRQTLGQGPEFLTYFQNEAQLEKSRLLSDRFSAERPKGSFSTLEIQRTEQGDSAMYLCASSLGDWTGGYGYTFGSGTRLTVV.

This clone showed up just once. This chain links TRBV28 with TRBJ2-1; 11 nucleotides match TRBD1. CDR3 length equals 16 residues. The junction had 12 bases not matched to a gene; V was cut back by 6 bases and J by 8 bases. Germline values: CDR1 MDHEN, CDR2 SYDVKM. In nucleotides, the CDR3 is TGTGCCAGCAGCCAATACACCGGGACAGGGGGTTATGAGCAGTTCTTC. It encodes CASSQYTGTGGYEQFF.

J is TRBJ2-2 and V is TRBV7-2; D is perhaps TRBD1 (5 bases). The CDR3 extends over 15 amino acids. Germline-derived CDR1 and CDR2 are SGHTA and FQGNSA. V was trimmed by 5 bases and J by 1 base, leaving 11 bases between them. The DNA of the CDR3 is TGTGCCAGCAGCCAGCTGGGGCGGAACACCGGGGAGCTGTTTTTT. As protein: CASSQLGRNTGELFF. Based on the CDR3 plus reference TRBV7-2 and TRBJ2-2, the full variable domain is GAGVSQSPSNKVTEKGKDVELRCDPISGHTALYWYRQSLGQGLEFLIYFQGNSAPDKSGLPSDRFSAERTGGSVSTLTIQRTQQEDSAVYLCASSQLGRNTGELFFGEGSRLTVL.

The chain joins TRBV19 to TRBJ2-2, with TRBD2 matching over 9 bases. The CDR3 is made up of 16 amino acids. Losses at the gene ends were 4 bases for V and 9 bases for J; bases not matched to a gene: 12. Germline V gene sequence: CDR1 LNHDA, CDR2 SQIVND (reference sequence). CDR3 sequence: CASSTGLANPPRELFF. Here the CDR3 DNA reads TGTGCCAGTAGTACAGGACTAGCGAACCCCCCCCGGGAGCTGTTTTTT.

DNA for the CDR3: TGTGCCAGCAGCCGAACCGGGGGTGAAGCTTTCTTT. It yields the protein CASSRTGGEAFF. The chain employs TRBV7-9 and TRBJ1-1; possible D gene TRBD1, 5 bases. Trimming removed 5 bases from V and 7 bases from J, with 11 bases in between. This CDR3 region has 12 residues. Germline CDR1 reads SEHNR; CDR2 reads FQNEAQ (reference sequence).